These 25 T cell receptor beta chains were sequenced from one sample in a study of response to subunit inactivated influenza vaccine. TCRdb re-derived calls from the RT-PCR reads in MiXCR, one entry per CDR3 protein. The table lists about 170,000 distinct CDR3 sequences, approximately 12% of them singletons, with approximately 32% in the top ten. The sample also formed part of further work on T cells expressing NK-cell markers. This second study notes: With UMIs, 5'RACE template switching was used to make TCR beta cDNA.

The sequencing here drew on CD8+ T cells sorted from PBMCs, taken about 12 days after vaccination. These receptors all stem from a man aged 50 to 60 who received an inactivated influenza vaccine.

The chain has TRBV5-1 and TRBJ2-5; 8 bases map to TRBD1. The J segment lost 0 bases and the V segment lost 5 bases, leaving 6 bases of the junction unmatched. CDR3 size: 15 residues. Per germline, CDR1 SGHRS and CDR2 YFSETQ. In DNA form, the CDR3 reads TGCGCCAGCAGAACTTGGGACAGGCACCAAGAGACCCAGTACTTC. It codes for CASRTWDRHQETQYF.

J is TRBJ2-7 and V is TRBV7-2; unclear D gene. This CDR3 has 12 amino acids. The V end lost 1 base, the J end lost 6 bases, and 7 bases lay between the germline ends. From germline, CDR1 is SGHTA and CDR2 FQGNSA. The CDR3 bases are TGTGCCAGCAGCTTAGAAACTATCGAGCAGTACTTC. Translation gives CASSLETIEQYF.

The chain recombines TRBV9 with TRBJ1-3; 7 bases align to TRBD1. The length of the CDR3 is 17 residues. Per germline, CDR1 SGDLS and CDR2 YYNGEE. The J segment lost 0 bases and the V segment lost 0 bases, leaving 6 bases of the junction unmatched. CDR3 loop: CASSVGGGQSSGNTIYF. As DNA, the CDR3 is TGTGCCAGCAGCGTAGGAGGGGGACAGAGCTCTGGAAACACCATATATTTT. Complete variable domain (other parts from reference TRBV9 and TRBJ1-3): DSGVTQTPKHLITATGQRVTLRCSPRSGDLSVYWYQQSLDQGLQFLIQYYNGEERAKGNILERFSAQQFPDLHSELNLSSLELGDSALYFCASSVGGGQSSGNTIYFGEGSWLTVV.

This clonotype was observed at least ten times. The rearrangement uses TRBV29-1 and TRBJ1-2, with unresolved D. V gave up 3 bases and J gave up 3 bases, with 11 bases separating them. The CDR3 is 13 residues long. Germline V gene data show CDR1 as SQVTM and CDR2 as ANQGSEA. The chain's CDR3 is CSVDTGADYGYTF. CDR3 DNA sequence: TGCAGCGTTGACACGGGAGCGGACTATGGCTACACCTTC.

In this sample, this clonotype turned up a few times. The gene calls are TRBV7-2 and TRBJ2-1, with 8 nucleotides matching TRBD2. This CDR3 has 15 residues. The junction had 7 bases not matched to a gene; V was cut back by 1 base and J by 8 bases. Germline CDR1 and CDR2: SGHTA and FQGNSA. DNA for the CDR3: TGTGCCAGCAGCTTAGGGGTGACTAGCGTTGATGAGCAGTTCTTC. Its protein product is CASSLGVTSVDEQFF.

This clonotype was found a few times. CDR3 loop: CSARDHMGTYLHEQFF. The CDR3 coding sequence is TGCAGTGCTAGAGATCATATGGGGACCTATCTCCATGAGCAGTTCTTC. This chain connects TRBV20-1 to TRBJ2-1; D tentatively reads TRBD1 or TRBD2 (5 bases each). Germline lookup yields CDR1 DFQATT and CDR2 SNEGSKA (reference sequence). V lost 0 bases and J lost 8, with 20 bases in between. The CDR3 has 16 amino acids.

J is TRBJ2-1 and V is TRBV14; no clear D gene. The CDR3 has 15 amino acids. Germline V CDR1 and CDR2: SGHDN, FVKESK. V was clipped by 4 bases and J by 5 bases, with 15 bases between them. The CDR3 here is CASSLVTMTNNEQFF. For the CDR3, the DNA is TGTGCCAGCAGCCTCGTGACCATGACCAACAATGAGCAGTTCTTC.

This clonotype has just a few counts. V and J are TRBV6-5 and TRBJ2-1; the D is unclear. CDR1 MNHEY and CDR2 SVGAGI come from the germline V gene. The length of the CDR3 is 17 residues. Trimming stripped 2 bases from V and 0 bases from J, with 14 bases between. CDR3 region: CASSYGWRPSSYNEQFF. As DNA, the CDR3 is TGTGCCAGCAGTTACGGGTGGAGACCGAGCTCCTACAATGAGCAGTTCTTC.

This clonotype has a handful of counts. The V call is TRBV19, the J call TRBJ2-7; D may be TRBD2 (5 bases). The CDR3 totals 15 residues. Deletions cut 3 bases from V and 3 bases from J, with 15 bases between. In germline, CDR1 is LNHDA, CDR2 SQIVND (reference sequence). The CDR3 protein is CASSISWESFYEQYF. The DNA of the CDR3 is TGTGCCAGTAGTATTTCTTGGGAGAGTTTCTACGAGCAGTACTTC.

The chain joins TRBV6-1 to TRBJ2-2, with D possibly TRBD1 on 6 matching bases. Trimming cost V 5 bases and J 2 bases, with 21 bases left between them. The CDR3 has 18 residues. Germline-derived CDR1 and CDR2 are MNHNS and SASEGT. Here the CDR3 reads CASSQNRVISSNTGELFF. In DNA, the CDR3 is TGTGCCAGCAGTCAAAACAGGGTTATCTCCTCTAACACCGGGGAGCTGTTTTTT.

The DNA of the CDR3 is TGCGCCAGCTCGAAGCGGGGGAGCTCCTACAATGAGCAGTTCTTC. As protein: CASSKRGSSYNEQFF. The rearrangement links TRBV10-1 to TRBJ2-1; 8 positions match TRBD2. V lost 8 bases and J lost 0; bases outside the gene matches: 6. The germline CDR1 and CDR2 sequences are WNHNN and SYGVQD (reference sequence). This CDR3 has 15 amino acids.

CDR3 in amino acids: CASSTAAPNNYGYTF. The CDR3, as DNA: TGTGCCAGCAGTACCGCGGCACCTAATAACTATGGCTACACCTTC. V and J are TRBV12-3 or TRBV12-4 and TRBJ1-2; D gene uncertain. The CDR3 covers 15 residues. V was clipped by 5 bases and J by 1 base, with 14 bases between them.

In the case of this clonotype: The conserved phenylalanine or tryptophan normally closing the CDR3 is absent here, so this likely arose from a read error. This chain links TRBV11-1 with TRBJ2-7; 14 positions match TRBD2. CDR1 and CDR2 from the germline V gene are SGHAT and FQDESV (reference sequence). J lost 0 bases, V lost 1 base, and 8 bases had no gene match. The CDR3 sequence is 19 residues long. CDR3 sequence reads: CASSLVPGLAGASSYEQYL. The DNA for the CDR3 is TGTGCCAGCAGCTTAGTCCCGGGACTAGCGGGAGCGAGCTCCTACGAGCAGTACTTA.

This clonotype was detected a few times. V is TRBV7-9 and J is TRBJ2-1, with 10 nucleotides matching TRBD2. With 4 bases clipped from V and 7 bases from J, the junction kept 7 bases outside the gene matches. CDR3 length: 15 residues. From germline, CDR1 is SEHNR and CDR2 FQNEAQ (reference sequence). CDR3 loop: CASSSPGLAFNEQFF. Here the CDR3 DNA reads TGTGCCAGCAGCTCCCCGGGACTAGCGTTTAATGAGCAGTTCTTC.

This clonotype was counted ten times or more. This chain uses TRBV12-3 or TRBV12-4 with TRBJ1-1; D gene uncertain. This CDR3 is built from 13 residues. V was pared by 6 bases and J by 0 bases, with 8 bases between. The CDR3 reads CASRPELNTEAFF. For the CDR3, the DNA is TGTGCCAGCAGACCAGAACTGAACACTGAAGCTTTCTTT.

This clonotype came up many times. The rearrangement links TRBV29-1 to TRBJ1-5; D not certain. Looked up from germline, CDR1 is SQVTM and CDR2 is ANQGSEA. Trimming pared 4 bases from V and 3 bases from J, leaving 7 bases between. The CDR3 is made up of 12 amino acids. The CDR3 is CSVGQSNQPQHF. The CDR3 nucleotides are TGCAGCGTTGGCCAGTCCAATCAGCCCCAGCATTTT.

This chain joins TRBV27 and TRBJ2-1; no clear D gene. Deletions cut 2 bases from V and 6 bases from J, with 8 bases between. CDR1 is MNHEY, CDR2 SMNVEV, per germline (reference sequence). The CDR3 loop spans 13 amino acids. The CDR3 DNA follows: TGTGCCAGCAGTTTAACGGTTTCCAATGAGCAGTTCTTC. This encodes CASSLTVSNEQFF.

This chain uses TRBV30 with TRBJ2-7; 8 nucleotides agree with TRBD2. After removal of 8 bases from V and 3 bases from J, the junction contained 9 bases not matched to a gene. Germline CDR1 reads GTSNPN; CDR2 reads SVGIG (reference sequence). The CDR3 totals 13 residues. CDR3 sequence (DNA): TGTGCCCAAAAAGTAGCGGGGAGCTACGAGCAGTACTTC. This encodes CAQKVAGSYEQYF. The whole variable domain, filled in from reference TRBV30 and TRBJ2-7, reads SQTIHQWPATLVQPVGSPLSLECTVEGTSNPNLYWYRQAAGRGLQLLFYSVGIGQISSEVPQNLSASRPQDRQFILSSKKLLLSDSGFYLCAQKVAGSYEQYFGPGTRLTVT.

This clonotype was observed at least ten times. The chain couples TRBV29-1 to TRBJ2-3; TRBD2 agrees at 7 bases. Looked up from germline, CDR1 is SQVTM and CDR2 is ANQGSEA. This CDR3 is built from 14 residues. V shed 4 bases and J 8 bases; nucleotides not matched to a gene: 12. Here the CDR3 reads CSVAGLEDYGTQYF. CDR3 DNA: TGCAGCGTTGCCGGACTAGAGGATTATGGTACGCAGTATTTT.

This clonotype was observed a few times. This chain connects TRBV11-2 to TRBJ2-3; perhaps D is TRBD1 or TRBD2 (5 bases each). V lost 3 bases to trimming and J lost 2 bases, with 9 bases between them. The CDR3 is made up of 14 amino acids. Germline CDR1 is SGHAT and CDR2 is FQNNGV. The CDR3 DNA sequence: TGTGCCAGCAGCTTGGGGGTTCACACAGATACGCAGTATTTT. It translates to CASSLGVHTDTQYF.

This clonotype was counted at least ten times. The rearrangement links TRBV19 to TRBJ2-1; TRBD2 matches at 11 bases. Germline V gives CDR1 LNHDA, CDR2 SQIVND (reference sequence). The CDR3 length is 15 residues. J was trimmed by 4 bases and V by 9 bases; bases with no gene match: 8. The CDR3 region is CASSAGTSGYNEQFF. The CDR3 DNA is TGTGCCAGCAGTGCCGGGACTAGCGGTTACAATGAGCAGTTCTTC.

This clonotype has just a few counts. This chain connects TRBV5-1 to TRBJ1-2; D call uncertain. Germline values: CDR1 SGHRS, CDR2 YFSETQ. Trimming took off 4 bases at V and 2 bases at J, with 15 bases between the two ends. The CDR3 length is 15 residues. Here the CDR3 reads CASSAHWTQNYGYTF. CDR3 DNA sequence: TGCGCCAGCAGCGCACATTGGACTCAGAACTATGGCTACACCTTC.

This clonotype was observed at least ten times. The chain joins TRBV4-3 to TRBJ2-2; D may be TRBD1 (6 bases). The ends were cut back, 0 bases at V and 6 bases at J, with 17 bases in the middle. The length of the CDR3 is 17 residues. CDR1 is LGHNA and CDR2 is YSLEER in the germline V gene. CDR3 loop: CASSQDLTRGVAGELFF. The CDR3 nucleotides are TGCGCCAGCAGCCAAGATCTGACCAGGGGAGTAGCCGGGGAGCTGTTTTTT.

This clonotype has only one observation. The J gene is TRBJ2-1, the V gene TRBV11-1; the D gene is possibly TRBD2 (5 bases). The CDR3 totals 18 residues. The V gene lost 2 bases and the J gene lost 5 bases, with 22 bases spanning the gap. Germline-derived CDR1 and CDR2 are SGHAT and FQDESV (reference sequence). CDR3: CASSLKPEVEVRNNEQFF. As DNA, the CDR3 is TGTGCCAGCAGCTTAAAGCCCGAGGTGGAGGTGAGGAACAATGAGCAGTTCTTC. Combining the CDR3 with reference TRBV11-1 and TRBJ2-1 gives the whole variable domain EAEVAQSPRYKITEKSQAVAFWCDPISGHATLYWYRQILGQGPELLVQFQDESVVDDSQLPKDRFSAERLKGVDSTLKIQPAELGDSAMYLCASSLKPEVEVRNNEQFFGPGTRLTVL.

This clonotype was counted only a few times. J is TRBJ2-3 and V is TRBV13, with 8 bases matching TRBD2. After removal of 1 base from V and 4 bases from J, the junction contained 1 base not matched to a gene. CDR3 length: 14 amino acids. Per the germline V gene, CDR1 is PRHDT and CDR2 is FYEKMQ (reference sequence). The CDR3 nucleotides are TGTGCCAGCAGCTTAGAACTAGCGGCAGATACGCAGTATTTT. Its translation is CASSLELAADTQYF.